Following are 14 T cell receptor beta chains from one sample sequenced in a study of CD8 T cells in Susac syndrome. RNA in amounts of roughly 0.5 to 1 ug was reverse transcribed with random hexamers. MiXCR, applied by TCRdb to the immunoSEQ multiplex PCR reads, yields one record per CDR3 protein. The sample shows around 190,000 distinct CDR3 sequences, under 95% of them seen only once. The source material was CD4+ T cells from PBMCs. These receptors came from a human donor in good health.

CDR3 loop: CASSSQGAGAKNIQYF. The CDR3 DNA reads as TGTGCCAGCAGTTCCCAGGGGGCCGGGGCCAAAAACATTCAGTACTTC. The rearrangement uses TRBV28 and TRBJ2-4, with 8 bases aligning to TRBD1. V trimming: 4 bases; J trimming: 1 base; junction bases outside the gene matches: 6. This CDR3 is built from 16 residues. Germline-derived CDR1 and CDR2 are MDHEN and SYDVKM.

This clonotype was seen only once. The chain has TRBV2 and TRBJ2-3; TRBD1 agrees at 12 bases. Germline assignment: CDR1 SNHLY and CDR2 FYNNEI. V lost 4 bases and J lost 2; bases outside the gene matches: 13. The CDR3 runs to 19 residues. CDR3 DNA: TGTGCCAGCAGTGCGGCCGGGACAGGGGGCGATGGGCACACAGATACGCAGTATTTT. Protein: CASSAAGTGGDGHTDTQYF.

The rearrangement uses TRBV19 and TRBJ1-5; a possible D gene is TRBD1 (6 bases). Germline CDR1 is LNHDA and CDR2 is SQIVND (reference sequence). Trimming took off 6 bases at V and 5 bases at J, with 14 bases between the two ends. This CDR3 is 14 amino acids long. CDR3 nucleotides: TGTGCCAGTAGAGCCGGACAGCCCTATCAGCCCCAGCATTTT. It is translated as CASRAGQPYQPQHF.

The CDR3 protein is CSGTDLEALHF. The CDR3 nucleotides are TGCAGCGGGACCGATTTAGAGGCCCTCCACTTT. The chain recombines TRBV20-1 with TRBJ1-6; D might be TRBD1 (5 bases). Germline V gives CDR1 DFQATT, CDR2 SNEGSKA (reference sequence). The CDR3 has 11 residues.

J is TRBJ1-2 and V is TRBV7-2; 10 bases are a match to TRBD1. The J segment lost 0 bases and the V segment lost 5 bases, leaving 12 bases of the junction unmatched. Germline CDR1 SGHTA, CDR2 FQGNSA. The CDR3 sequence is 18 residues long. CDR3 sequence reads: CASSPSGDRGRSNYGYTF. For the CDR3, the DNA is TGTGCCAGCAGCCCCAGTGGAGACAGGGGGCGATCTAACTATGGCTACACCTTC.

The chain couples TRBV20-1 to TRBJ1-3; D call uncertain. V lost 0 bases and J 8 bases, leaving 8 bases between the germline ends. The CDR3 consists of 12 residues. The germline V gene encodes CDR1 DFQATT and CDR2 SNEGSKA (reference sequence). For the CDR3, the DNA is TGCAGTGCTAGAGAGCCCCCGGACACCATATATTTT. Amino acid sequence: CSAREPPDTIYF.

This clonotype was counted a single time. This chain uses TRBV25-1 with TRBJ1-5, with D unclear. CDR1 and CDR2 from the germline V gene are MGHDK and SYGVNS. The V gene lost 4 bases and the J gene lost 10 bases, with 14 bases spanning the gap. The CDR3 has 13 residues. The CDR3 coding sequence is TGTGCCAGCAGTGGGCAGGTCTTCGGACCCCAGCATTTT. Its translation: CASSGQVFGPQHF.

The chain links TRBV5-1 to TRBJ1-1, with D possibly being TRBD1 (5 bases). Trimming took 6 bases from V and 1 from J, leaving 22 bases between them. This CDR3 is built from 17 residues. Germline V gives CDR1 SGHRS, CDR2 YFSETQ. CDR3 residues: CASMGVVWDGSNTEAFF. For the CDR3, the DNA is TGCGCCAGCATGGGCGTGGTTTGGGACGGCTCGAACACTGAAGCTTTCTTT.

This rearrangement joins TRBV20-1 to TRBJ2-3; no firm D call. CDR3 length equals 14 residues. The germline V and J ends were trimmed by 3 bases and 2 bases, with 12 bases remaining between them. Germline V gene lookup returns CDR1 DFQATT and CDR2 SNEGSKA (reference sequence). In DNA, the CDR3 is TGCAGTGCTAGCGATCCTGCCGCCACAGATACGCAGTATTTT. This translates into CSASDPAATDTQYF.

This chain connects TRBV20-1 to TRBJ2-3; 11 bases map to TRBD1. V lost 5 bases, J lost 12 bases, and 19 bases stayed unmatched. CDR1 is DFQATT, CDR2 SNEGSKA, per germline (reference sequence). The CDR3 has 16 residues. The CDR3 DNA follows: TGCAGTGCTCCCCTAGGACAGGGGGCGCACCTCCCGTCCCAGTATTTT. Amino acids: CSAPLGQGAHLPSQYF.

J is TRBJ1-6 and V is TRBV19; 7 bases align to TRBD1. The CDR3 length is 15 residues. V lost 7 bases, J lost 10 bases, and 13 bases stayed unmatched. Per the germline V gene, CDR1 is LNHDA and CDR2 is SQIVND (reference sequence). In nucleotides, the CDR3 is TGTGCCAGTAATAAACCGGGACAGACGACATCACCCCTCCACTTT. This codes for CASNKPGQTTSPLHF. The whole variable domain, remainder taken from reference TRBV19 and TRBJ1-6, is DGGITQSPKYLFRKEGQNVTLSCEQNLNHDAMYWYRQDPGQGLRLIYYSQIVNDFQKGDIAEGYSVSREKKESFPLTVTSAQKNPTAFYLCASNKPGQTTSPLHFGNGTRLTVT.

This chain links TRBV4-2 with TRBJ2-1; TRBD2 aligns across 7 bases. With V trimmed by 1 base and J by 8 bases, 2 bases remained unmatched. The V gene's germline CDR1 is LGHNA and CDR2 YNFKEQ. The CDR3 totals 13 residues. The CDR3 DNA reads as TGTGCCAGCAGCCAAGGGCTAGCGGATGAGCAGTTCTTC. The encoded protein is CASSQGLADEQFF.

This chain joins TRBV12-3 or TRBV12-4 and TRBJ1-2, with D unresolved. The V end was cut by 1 base, the J end by 8 bases, with 11 bases between. The CDR3 covers 13 residues. The CDR3 sequence: CASSLGVQKGYTF. As DNA, the CDR3 is TGTGCCAGCAGTTTAGGTGTGCAGAAAGGCTACACCTTC.

In this sample, this clonotype turned up a few times. The chain couples TRBV29-1 to TRBJ2-5, with D possibly matching TRBD1 (5 bases). Trimming cost V 5 bases and J 2 bases, with 9 bases left between them. The CDR3 loop spans 12 amino acids. Germline assignment: CDR1 SQVTM and CDR2 ANQGSEA. CDR3 sequence reads: CSVSSGQETQYF. The CDR3 DNA reads as TGCAGCGTTTCCTCAGGGCAAGAGACCCAGTACTTC.